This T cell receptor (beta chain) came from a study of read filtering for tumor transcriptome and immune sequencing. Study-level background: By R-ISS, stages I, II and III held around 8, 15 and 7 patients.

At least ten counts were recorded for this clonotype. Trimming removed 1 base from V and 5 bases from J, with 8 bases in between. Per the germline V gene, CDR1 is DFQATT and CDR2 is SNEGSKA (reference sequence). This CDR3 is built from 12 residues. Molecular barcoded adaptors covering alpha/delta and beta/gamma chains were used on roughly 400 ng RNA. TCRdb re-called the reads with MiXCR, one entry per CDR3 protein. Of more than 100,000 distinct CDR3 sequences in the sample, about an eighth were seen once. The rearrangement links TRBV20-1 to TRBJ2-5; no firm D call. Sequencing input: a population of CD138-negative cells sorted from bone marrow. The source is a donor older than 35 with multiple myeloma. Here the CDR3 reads CSARVVGETQYF. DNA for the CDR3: TGCAGTGCTAGAGTTGTAGGCGAGACCCAGTACTTC.